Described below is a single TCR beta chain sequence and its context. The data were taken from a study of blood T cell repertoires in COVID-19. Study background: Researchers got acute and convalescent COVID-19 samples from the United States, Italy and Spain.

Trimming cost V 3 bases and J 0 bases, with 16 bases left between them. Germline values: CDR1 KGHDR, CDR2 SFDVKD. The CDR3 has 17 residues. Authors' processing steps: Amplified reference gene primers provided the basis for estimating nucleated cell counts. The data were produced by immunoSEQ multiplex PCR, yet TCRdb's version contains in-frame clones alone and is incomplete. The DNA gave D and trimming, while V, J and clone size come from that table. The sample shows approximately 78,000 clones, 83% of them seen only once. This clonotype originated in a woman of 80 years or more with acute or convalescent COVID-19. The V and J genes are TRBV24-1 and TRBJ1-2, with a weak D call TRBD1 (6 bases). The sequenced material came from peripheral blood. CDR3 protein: CATSDPGQTEANYGYTF. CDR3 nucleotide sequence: TGTGCCACCAGTGATCCAGGACAGACTGAAGCTAACTATGGCTACACCTTC.